This is a list of T cell receptor beta chains from one sample in a study of T cell clonotyping in hematopoietic cell transplantation. TCRdb's copy holds only in-frame clones and misses some; the assay was immunoSEQ multiplex PCR. This sample has some 5,000 clones, with around 80% found just once. Specimen: peripheral blood mononuclear cells, collected before stem cell transplant. These receptors were collected from a woman in her 50s with acute myeloid leukemia. Some clones in this sample may be carry-over from other donors' samples. Each CDR3 is given with its conserved first and last residue. The D gene is left open where the match is weak. Only part of the rows carry a size: once, few, many, or a class if the clone is expanded.

j_call | v_call | cdr3_length | clone_size | d_call | cdr3_aa | cdr3_nt
TRBJ2-5 | TRBV6-5 | 13 | few | TRBD1 | CASSTDRPETQYF | TGTGCCAGCAGTACGGACAGGCCAGAGACCCAGTACTTC
TRBJ2-5 | TRBV9 | 17 | . | . | CASSPRRGGPLQETQYF | TGTGCCAGCAGCCCGAGGAGGGGGGGACCCCTCCAAGAGACCCAGTACTTC
TRBJ2-2 | TRBV5-1 | 15 | . | TRBD2 | CASSFGGEDTGELFF | TGCGCCAGCAGCTTCGGGGGGGAAGACACCGGGGAGCTGTTTTTT
TRBJ1-2 | TRBV19 | 13 | . | . | CASNEGRRGGYTF | TGTGCCAGTAATGAGGGCCGCCGGGGTGGCTACACCTTC
TRBJ2-5 | TRBV5-1 | 15 | . | TRBD2 | CASSTGLAAWETQYF | TGCGCCAGCAGCACAGGACTAGCCGCGTGGGAGACCCAGTACTTC
TRBJ1-4 | TRBV4-1 | 15 | . | . | CASRGEGGVGEKLFF | TGCGCCAGCAGGGGCGAGGGGGGCGTAGGTGAAAAACTGTTTTTT
TRBJ2-1 | TRBV2 | 18 | few | TRBD2 | CARHRDRGLAGGPKEQFF | TGTGCCAGGCACCGGGACAGGGGACTAGCGGGAGGGCCGAAAGAGCAGTTCTTC
TRBJ1-1 | TRBV4-1 | 16 | . | . | CASSQSKGGKVTEAFF | TGCGCCAGCAGCCAATCAAAGGGGGGAAAGGTCACTGAAGCTTTCTTT
TRBJ2-1 | TRBV5-8 | 17 | . | TRBD2 | CASSLEATSGGAGEQFF | TGTGCCAGCAGCTTGGAGGCAACTAGCGGGGGGGCTGGAGAGCAGTTCTTC
TRBJ2-2 | TRBV6-1 | 15 | . | . | CASSSRPSTGGELFF | TGTGCCAGCAGTTCCCGACCTTCGACAGGCGGGGAGCTGTTTTTT
TRBJ2-1 | TRBV19 | 15 | . | TRBD1 | CASTSSWAGGNEQFF | TGTGCCAGTACCTCATCTTGGGCAGGGGGCAATGAGCAGTTCTTC
TRBJ1-1 | TRBV19 | 12 | . | TRBD1 | CASNSWDSEAFF | TGTGCCAGTAATTCGTGGGACAGTGAAGCTTTCTTT
TRBJ1-2 | TRBV4-1 | 15 | once | . | CASSQTGTLNYGYTF | TGCGCCAGCAGCCAGACCGGGACACTAAACTATGGCTACACCTTC
TRBJ2-2 | TRBV19 | 12 | . | . | CASKFRSGELFF | TGTGCCAGTAAGTTCCGGTCCGGGGAGCTGTTTTTT
TRBJ1-5 | TRBV6-6 | 14 | . | . | CASKGGAGNQPQHF | TGTGCCAGCAAGGGGGGCGCGGGCAATCAGCCCCAGCATTTT
TRBJ2-2 | TRBV2 | 15 | . | . | CASSERGLNTGELFF | TGTGCCAGCAGTGAACGGGGCCTAAACACCGGGGAGCTGTTTTTT
TRBJ2-3 | TRBV11-2 | 19 | . | TRBD2 | CASSLVQGTSGRRTDTQYF | TGTGCCAGCAGCTTAGTTCAGGGGACTAGCGGGCGTCGCACAGATACGCAGTATTTT
TRBJ1-1 | TRBV27 | 12 | . | TRBD1 | CASSTGATEAFF | TGTGCCAGCTCGACAGGGGCCACTGAAGCTTTCTTT
TRBJ1-5 | TRBV10-3 | 15 | . | . | CAISDDGRVHQPQHF | TGTGCCATCAGTGATGATGGCAGGGTCCATCAGCCCCAGCATTTT
TRBJ2-1 | TRBV5-8 | 14 | few | . | CASSLARDWGEQFF | TGTGCCAGCAGCTTGGCCAGGGATTGGGGTGAGCAGTTCTTC
TRBJ2-7 | TRBV19 | 13 | . | . | CASSMFSGYEQYF | TGTGCCAGTAGTATGTTTTCGGGCTACGAGCAGTACTTC
TRBJ1-2 | TRBV7-9 | 18 | . | TRBD1 | CASTPPRQGRTFNYGYTF | TGTGCCAGCACCCCACCTCGACAGGGCCGAACCTTTAACTATGGCTACACCTTC
TRBJ2-1 | TRBV11-2 | 16 | . | TRBD2 | CASSFWGEGSYNEQFF | TGTGCCAGCAGCTTTTGGGGGGAGGGTTCCTACAATGAGCAGTTCTTC
TRBJ2-7 | TRBV19 | 14 | . | . | CASSIAMEPYEQYF | TGTGCCAGTAGTATAGCCATGGAGCCATACGAGCAGTACTTC
TRBJ2-7 | TRBV27 | 11 | . | . | CASSSGQEQYF | TGTGCCAGCAGTTCAGGACAGGAGCAGTACTTC
TRBJ1-2 | TRBV15 | 13 | once | . | CATSRQGSSGYTF | TGTGCCACCAGCAGACAGGGGTCTAGTGGCTACACCTTC
TRBJ1-1 | TRBV23-1 | 15 | . | . | CASSQSAVIHTEAFF | TGCGCCAGCAGTCAATCGGCGGTCATCCACACTGAAGCTTTCTTT
TRBJ1-2 | TRBV28 | 14 | . | TRBD1 | CASNRQGADYGYTF | TGTGCCAGCAACCGACAGGGGGCGGACTATGGCTACACCTTC
TRBJ2-1 | TRBV4-1 | 17 | . | TRBD2 | CASSQDGSGNYYNEQFF | TGCGCCAGCAGCCAAGACGGGAGCGGGAACTATTACAATGAGCAGTTCTTC
TRBJ1-3 | TRBV2 | 14 | . | . | CASSEQGQGNTIYF | TGTGCCAGCAGTGAACAGGGGCAAGGAAACACCATATATTTT
TRBJ2-1 | TRBV27 | 13 | . | TRBD2 | CASSPAPGLGQFF | TGTGCCAGCAGCCCAGCACCGGGACTAGGGCAGTTCTTC
TRBJ1-1 | TRBV6-6 | 14 | . | . | CASSYLGDGGEAFF | TGTGCCAGCAGTTACCTTGGGGATGGGGGGGAAGCTTTCTTT
TRBJ2-7 | TRBV5-1 | 16 | . | TRBD2 | CASSLRGGRGTYEQYF | TGCGCCAGCAGCCTACGGGGCGGGAGGGGGACCTACGAGCAGTACTTC
TRBJ2-3 | TRBV4-3 | 14 | . | TRBD1 | CASSQGTGLDTQYF | TGCGCCAGCAGCCAAGGGACAGGGCTGGATACGCAGTATTTT
TRBJ2-3 | TRBV11-3 | 15 | . | . | CASSYGTSLTDTQYF | TGTGCCAGCAGCTACGGGACCTCCTTAACAGATACGCAGTATTTT
TRBJ1-2 | TRBV7-8 | 12 | . | . | CASSLIQSGQTF | TGTGCCAGCAGCTTGATTCAGTCAGGGCAGACCTTC
TRBJ2-5 | TRBV7-9 | 16 | . | TRBD2 | CASSPGASGDQETQYF | TGTGCCAGCAGCCCCGGGGCTAGCGGGGATCAAGAGACCCAGTACTTC
TRBJ2-5 | TRBV18 | 15 | few | TRBD2 | CASSPVSGDTETQYF | TGTGCCAGCTCACCGGTTAGCGGGGATACGGAGACCCAGTACTTC
TRBJ2-4 | TRBV4-1 | 17 | . | TRBD2 | CASSHGLADIAKNIQYF | TGCGCCAGCAGCCATGGACTAGCCGATATAGCCAAAAACATTCAGTACTTC
TRBJ2-3 | TRBV7-2 | 13 | few | . | CASSLRGGDTQYF | TGTGCCAGCAGCTTACGGGGTGGAGATACGCAGTATTTT
TRBJ2-2 | TRBV5-1 | 12 | . | . | CASSVGPGELFF | TGCGCCAGCTCCGTAGGTCCAGGGGAGCTGTTTTTT
TRBJ1-6 | TRBV11-2 | 15 | . | . | CASSSSSSYNSPLHF | TGTGCCAGCAGCTCTTCCAGCTCCTATAATTCACCCCTCCACTTT
TRBJ1-4 | TRBV5-1 | 15 | . | TRBD1 | CASSTGTGDGEKLFF | TGCGCCAGCAGCACAGGGACAGGGGATGGAGAAAAACTGTTTTTT
TRBJ2-5 | TRBV19 | 11 | once | . | CASSSGETQYF | TGTGCCAGTAGTTCCGGGGAGACCCAGTACTTC
TRBJ2-3 | TRBV5-1 | 14 | . | . | CASSLDRNTDTQYF | TGCGCCAGCAGCCTCGACAGGAACACAGATACGCAGTATTTT
TRBJ2-6 | TRBV7-3 | 15 | . | . | CASSSRASTANVLTF | TGTGCCAGCAGCTCGCGGGCCTCGACGGCCAACGTCCTGACTTTC
TRBJ2-2 | TRBV7-2 | 14 | . | . | CASSLGGSTGELFF | TGTGCCAGCAGCTTAGGTGGCAGCACCGGGGAGCTGTTTTTT
TRBJ2-7 | TRBV4-3 | 16 | . | TRBD1 | CASSQEEGTGGYEQYF | TGCGCCAGCAGCCAAGAAGAAGGAACAGGGGGCTACGAGCAGTACTTC
TRBJ2-7 | TRBV7-6 | 13 | . | . | CASSSGPNYEQYF | TGTGCCAGCAGCTCGGGACCAAACTACGAGCAGTACTTC
TRBJ1-2 | TRBV19 | 17 | . | TRBD1 | CASTPGSGGTGRYGYTF | TGTGCCAGTACCCCTGGAAGCGGAGGGACAGGGCGTTATGGCTACACCTTC
TRBJ1-2 | TRBV5-1 | 15 | . | . | CASSSGGGYSYGYTF | TGCGCCAGCAGCTCCGGCGGGGGGTATTCGTATGGCTACACCTTC
TRBJ1-5 | TRBV6-5 | 15 | . | . | CASSPVGESNQPQHF | TGTGCCAGCAGCCCCGTCGGGGAAAGCAATCAGCCCCAGCATTTT
TRBJ2-2 | TRBV5-1 | 15 | . | . | CASSFGGRSTGELFF | TGCGCCAGCAGCTTCGGGGGCCGGAGCACCGGGGAGCTGTTTTTT